This TCR beta chain was identified in a study of blood T cell repertoires in COVID-19. The overall study: COVID-19 samples from acute and convalescent phases originated in the United States, Italy and Spain. PBMCs, B-cell-depleted T cells, or T cells provided the cDNA or gDNA that made up the material.

CDR1 is KGHSH and CDR2 is LQKENI in the germline V gene. The ends were cut back, 2 bases at V and 5 bases at J, with 18 bases in the middle. This CDR3 has 16 residues. This clone showed up just once. As originally analysed: For nucleated cells, counts were estimated from reference gene primer amplification. TCRdb's table, derived via immunoSEQ multiplex PCR, lists solely in-frame clones and lacks some. The V and J calls and clone size are taken from that table; D and trimming were inferred from the DNA. The repertoire consists of roughly 280,000 clones, with 86% occurring once and the leading ten covering 3.6%.

Sequenced material: peripheral blood. The TCR originated in a man younger than 35 with active or convalescent COVID-19. The gene calls are TRBV18 and TRBJ1-1; TRBD1 might be the D (6 bases). The CDR3 region is CASSPGGGGPRTEAFF. The DNA for the CDR3 is TGTGCCAGCTCACCAGGGGGAGGGGGTCCGCGGACTGAAGCTTTCTTT.